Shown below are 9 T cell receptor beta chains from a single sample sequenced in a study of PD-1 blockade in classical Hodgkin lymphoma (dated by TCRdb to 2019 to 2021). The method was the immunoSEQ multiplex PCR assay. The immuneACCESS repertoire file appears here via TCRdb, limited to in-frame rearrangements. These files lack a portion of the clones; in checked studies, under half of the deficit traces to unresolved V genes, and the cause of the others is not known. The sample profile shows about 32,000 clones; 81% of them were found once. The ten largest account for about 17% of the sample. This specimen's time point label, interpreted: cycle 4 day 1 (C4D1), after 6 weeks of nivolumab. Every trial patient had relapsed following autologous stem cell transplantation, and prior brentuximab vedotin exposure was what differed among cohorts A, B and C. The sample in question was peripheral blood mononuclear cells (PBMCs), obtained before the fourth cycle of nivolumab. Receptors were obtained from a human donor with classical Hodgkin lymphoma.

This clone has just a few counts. The DNA of the CDR3 is TGTGCCAGCAGTTTGGGGTCGACTAGCCGGTCCTACGAGCAGTACGTC. This gives the protein CASSLGSTSRSYEQYV. J is TRBJ2-7 and V is TRBV28, with TRBD2 identical over 7 bases. The CDR3 runs 16 residues. Trimming cost V 3 bases and J 1 base; bases outside gene matches: 9. Germline V lookup: CDR1 MDHEN, CDR2 SYDVKM.

This CDR3 reads CATGRGQGYEQYV. The CDR3, as DNA: TGTGCCACCGGTCGGGGACAGGGTTACGAGCAGTACGTC. This sequence joins TRBV6-1 and TRBJ2-7; TRBD1 aligns across 9 bases. The CDR3 sequence is 13 residues long. Germline CDR1 MNHNS, CDR2 SASEGT. V was pared by 10 bases and J by 4 bases, with 8 bases of the junction left unmatched.

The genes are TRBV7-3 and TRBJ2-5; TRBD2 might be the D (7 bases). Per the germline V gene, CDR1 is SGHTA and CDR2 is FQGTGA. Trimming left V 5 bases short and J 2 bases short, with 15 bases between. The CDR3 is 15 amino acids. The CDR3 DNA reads TGTGCCAGCAGCCAACTCGGGGGGCGGCAAGAGACCCAGTACTTC. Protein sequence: CASSQLGGRQETQYF.

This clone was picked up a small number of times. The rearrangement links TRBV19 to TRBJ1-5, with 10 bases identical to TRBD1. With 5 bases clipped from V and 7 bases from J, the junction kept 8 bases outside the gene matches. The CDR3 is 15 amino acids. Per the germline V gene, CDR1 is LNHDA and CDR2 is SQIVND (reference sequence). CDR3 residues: CASSSRGTGEQPQHF. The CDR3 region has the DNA TGTGCCAGTAGTTCTCGTGGGACAGGGGAACAGCCCCAGCATTTT.

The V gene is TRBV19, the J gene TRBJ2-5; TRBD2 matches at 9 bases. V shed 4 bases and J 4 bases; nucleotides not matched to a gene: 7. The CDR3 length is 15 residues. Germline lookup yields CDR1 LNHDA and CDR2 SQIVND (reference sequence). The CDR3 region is CASSTVAGDLETQYF. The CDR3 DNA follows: TGTGCCAGTAGTACGGTAGCGGGGGACCTAGAGACCCAGTACTTC.

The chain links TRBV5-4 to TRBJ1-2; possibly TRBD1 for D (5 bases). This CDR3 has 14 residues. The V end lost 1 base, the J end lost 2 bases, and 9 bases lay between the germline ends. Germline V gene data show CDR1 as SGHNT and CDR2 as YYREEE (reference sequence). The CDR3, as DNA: TGTGCCAGCAGCTTGATGGGACGGAACTATGGCTACACCTTC. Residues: CASSLMGRNYGYTF.

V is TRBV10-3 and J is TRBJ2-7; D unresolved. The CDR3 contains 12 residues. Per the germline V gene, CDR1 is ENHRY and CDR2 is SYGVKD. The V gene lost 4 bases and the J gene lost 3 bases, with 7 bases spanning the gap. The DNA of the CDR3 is TGTGCCATCAGTGCGAGGAGCTACGAGCAGTACTTC. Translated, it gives CAISARSYEQYF.

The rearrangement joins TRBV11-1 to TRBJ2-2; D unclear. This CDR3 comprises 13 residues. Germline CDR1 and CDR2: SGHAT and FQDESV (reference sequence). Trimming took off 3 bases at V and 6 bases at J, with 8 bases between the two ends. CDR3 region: CASSLLSPGELFF. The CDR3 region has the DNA TGTGCCAGCAGCTTGCTGTCCCCCGGGGAGCTGTTTTTT.

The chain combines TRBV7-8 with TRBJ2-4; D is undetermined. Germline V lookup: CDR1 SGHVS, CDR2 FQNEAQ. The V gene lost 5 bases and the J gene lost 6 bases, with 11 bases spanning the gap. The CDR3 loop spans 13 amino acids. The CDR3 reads CASSQAEGNIQYF. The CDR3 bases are TGTGCCAGCAGCCAGGCGGAAGGAAACATTCAGTACTTC. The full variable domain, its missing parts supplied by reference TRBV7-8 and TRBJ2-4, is GAGVSQSPRYKVAKRGQDVALRCDPISGHVSLFWYQQALGQGPEFLTYFQNEAQLDKSGLPSDRFFAERPEGSVSTLKIQRTQQEDSAVYLCASSQAEGNIQYFGAGTRLSVL.